One sample yielded the 7 T cell receptor beta chains listed below, sequenced in a study of T-cell reconstitution after alpha-beta-depleted transplantation in children. Unique molecular identifiers were incorporated during preparation of the TCRbeta library. From the PCR reads, TCRdb called clonotypes with MiXCR, one entry per CDR3 protein. The repertoire includes more than 400,000 distinct CDR3 sequences, approximately 41% of them detected once, and approximately 25% sits in the top ten. The source material was PBMCs, sampled before TCRalphabeta/CD19-depleted stem cell transplant. Receptors were obtained from a girl aged 2-10 years with aplastic anemia, due to receive a stem cell transplant.

The CDR3 bases are TGTGCCAGCAGCTTTCCGCGGACTAGCGGGGTGTACAATGAGCAGTTCTTC. It encodes CASSFPRTSGVYNEQFF. This chain uses TRBV11-2 with TRBJ2-1; 12 nucleotides agree with TRBD2. CDR1 and CDR2 from the germline V gene are SGHAT and FQNNGV. This CDR3 is built from 17 residues. V trimming: 3 bases; J trimming: 4 bases; junction bases outside the gene matches: 7.

V usage is TRBV6-5 and J usage is TRBJ1-1; tentative D call: TRBD1 (6 bases). Germline CDR1 MNHEY, CDR2 SVGAGI. CDR3 length: 12 residues. V was trimmed by 6 bases and J by 7 bases, leaving 12 bases between them. The CDR3 coding sequence is TGTGCCAGCAGCGGGGGGGCGGGTGAAGCTTTCTTT. Translating it yields CASSGGAGEAFF.

The CDR3 region has the DNA TGTGCCAGCAGTCTTACAGGTCCCTCTGGGGCCAACGTCCTGACTTTC. Protein product: CASSLTGPSGANVLTF. The rearrangement links TRBV12-3 or TRBV12-4 to TRBJ2-6, with D possibly being TRBD1 (5 bases). This CDR3 has 16 amino acids. Trimming pared 5 bases from V and 0 bases from J, leaving 11 bases between.

The chain is built from TRBV18 and TRBJ2-2; 9 bases are a match to TRBD1. In germline, CDR1 is KGHSH, CDR2 LQKENI. The ends lost 2 bases at V and 4 bases at J; junction bases unmatched: 5. The CDR3 sequence is 16 residues long. CDR3 nucleotide sequence: TGTGCCAGCTCACCAAGGGACAGGGTCATCACCGGGGAGCTGTTTTTT. Amino acid sequence: CASSPRDRVITGELFF.

J is TRBJ2-7 and V is TRBV7-8, with 10 bases lining up with TRBD2. Germline loops: CDR1 SGHVS, CDR2 FQNEAQ. The V gene end was trimmed by 1 base and the J gene end by 6 bases; junction bases not matched to a gene: 9. This CDR3 comprises 16 residues. The CDR3 reads CASSLGGLAKGGEQYF. The CDR3 DNA is TGTGCCAGCAGCTTAGGGGGACTAGCGAAAGGGGGCGAGCAGTACTTC.

The rearrangement joins TRBV20-1 to TRBJ2-2; 8 positions match TRBD1. This CDR3 region has 16 residues. The V gene end was trimmed by 6 bases and the J gene end by 0 bases; junction bases not matched to a gene: 9. Germline assignment: CDR1 DFQATT and CDR2 SNEGSKA (reference sequence). The CDR3 reads CSANDRGLANTGELFF. For the CDR3, the DNA is TGCAGTGCCAATGACAGGGGCCTAGCGAACACCGGGGAGCTGTTTTTT.

This clonotype turned up a few times. V usage is TRBV20-1 and J usage is TRBJ1-1; TRBD1 aligns across 9 bases. V lost 6 bases to trimming and J lost 6 bases; unmatched junction nucleotides: 8. There are 13 residues in the CDR3. Germline V CDR1 and CDR2: DFQATT, SNEGSKA (reference sequence). The CDR3 nucleotides are TGCAGTGCCAGACAGGGGGGAAGGCCTGAAGCTTTCTTT. This gives the protein CSARQGGRPEAFF.